The entry below describes one T cell receptor beta chain. Its antigen is currently unknown. The junction differs from germline at one of its ends, possibly a read error. With 60 Vbeta and 13 Jbeta primers, the PCR was carried out. The repertoire was sequenced with immunoSEQ multiplex PCR; TCRdb's copy has only in-frame clones and lacks some. Its table lists around 70,000 clones. The data originate from a study of cytomegalovirus exposure and HLA in healthy donors. Study findings and constraints: Several of the most significant clusters appeared linked to common viral pathogens, based on a later analysis. Roughly uniform depth of sequencing across donors was assumed in presence/absence analyses.

The V gene's germline CDR1 is LGHNA and CDR2 YNFKEQ. The CDR3 totals 14 residues. The sequence came from a man in his forties in good health and CMV-seronegative. The sequenced sample was PBMCs. The V and J genes are TRBV4-2 and TRBJ1-1; 7 positions agree with TRBD1. The CDR3 loop reads CAGSPDQTGTEAFF. Written as DNA, the CDR3 is TGTGCCGGCAGCCCAGACCAGACAGGGACTGAAGCTTTCTTT.